This T cell receptor (beta chain) was recovered during a study of long-term antiretroviral therapy in people with HIV. Study-wide findings and caveats: Compared with controls, HIV repertoires showed narrower CDR3 length ranges. Pre-ART clonal expansions dominated every time point's repertoire.

Looked up from germline, CDR1 is SQVTM and CDR2 is ANQGSEA. The CDR3 totals 14 residues. V dropped 5 bases and J dropped 6; count of bases not matched to a gene: 7. Version v3.0 of the immunoSEQ assay ran at survey level. Per-sample sequencing targets were roughly 35,000-55,000 T-cell genomes. This table comes from immunoSEQ multiplex PCR, and its TCRdb copy is limited to in-frame clones, with some not included. The sample includes tens of thousands of clones, 65% to 90% of them seen just once. As for this clone: Its antigen is still unknown.

The chain employs TRBV29-1 and TRBJ2-2; 9 bases are shared with TRBD1. The sequencing here drew on unsorted PBMCs, taken 0.1 years before starting antiretroviral therapy. This TCR derives from a man in his forties or fifties with HIV. The CDR3 DNA reads TGCAGCGTTCGTCGGACAGGGGATTCCGGGGAGCTGTTTTTT. The encoded protein is CSVRRTGDSGELFF.